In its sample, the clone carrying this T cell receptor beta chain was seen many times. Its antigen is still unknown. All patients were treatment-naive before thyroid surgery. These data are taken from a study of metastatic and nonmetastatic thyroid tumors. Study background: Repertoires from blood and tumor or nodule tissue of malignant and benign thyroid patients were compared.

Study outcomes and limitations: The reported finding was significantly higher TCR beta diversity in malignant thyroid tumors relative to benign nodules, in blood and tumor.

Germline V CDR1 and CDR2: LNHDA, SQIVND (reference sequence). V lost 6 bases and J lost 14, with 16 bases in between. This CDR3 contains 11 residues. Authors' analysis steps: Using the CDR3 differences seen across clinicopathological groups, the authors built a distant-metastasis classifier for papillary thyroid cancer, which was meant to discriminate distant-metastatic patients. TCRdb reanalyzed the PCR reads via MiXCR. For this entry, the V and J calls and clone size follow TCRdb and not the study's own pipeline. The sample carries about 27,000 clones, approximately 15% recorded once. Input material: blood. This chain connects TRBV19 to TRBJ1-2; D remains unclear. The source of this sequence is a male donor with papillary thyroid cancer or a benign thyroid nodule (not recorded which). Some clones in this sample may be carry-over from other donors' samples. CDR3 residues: CASRRDWLITF. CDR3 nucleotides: TGTGCCAGTAGAAGAGATTGGTTGATTACCTTC.